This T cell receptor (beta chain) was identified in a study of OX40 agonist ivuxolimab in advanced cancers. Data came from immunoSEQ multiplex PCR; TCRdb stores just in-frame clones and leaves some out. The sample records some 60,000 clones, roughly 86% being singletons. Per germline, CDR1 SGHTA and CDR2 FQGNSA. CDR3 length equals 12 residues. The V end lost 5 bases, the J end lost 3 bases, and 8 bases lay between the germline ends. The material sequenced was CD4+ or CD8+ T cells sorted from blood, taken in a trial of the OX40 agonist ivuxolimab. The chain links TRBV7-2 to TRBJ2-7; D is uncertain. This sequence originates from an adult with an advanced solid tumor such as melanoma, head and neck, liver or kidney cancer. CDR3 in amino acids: CASSNGNYEQYF. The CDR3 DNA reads TGTGCCAGCAGCAATGGGAACTACGAGCAGTACTTC.